This is a list of T cell receptor beta chains from one sample in a study of blood T cells in healthy people across ages. TCRdb redid the calling of the 5' RACE reads with MiXCR, one entry per CDR3 protein. The table lists 1.5 million to 2 million distinct CDR3 sequences, roughly 28% of them singletons, with roughly 8% in the top ten. The sample taken for sequencing was blood. These TCRs come from a woman in her 30s in good health. The CDR3 runs from the conserved cysteine through the conserved F or W. The D gene is left open where the match is weak. Expanded clones get a size class; other rows say once, few or many, or leave the size out.

clone_size,v_call,d_call,j_call,cdr3_nt,cdr3_aa
few,TRBV2,.,TRBJ2-3,TGTGCCAGCAGTAGGGAGACGACTAGCACAGATACGCAGTATTTT,CASSRETTSTDTQYF
few,TRBV6-1,.,TRBJ2-3,TGTGCCTCCCTTCGGAGTTGGGCAGATACGCAGTATTTT,CASLRSWADTQYF
.,TRBV2,TRBD1,TRBJ1-4,TGTGCCAGCAAGGAAACAGGGGGGGAAAAACTGTTTTTT,CASKETGGEKLFF
few,TRBV9,.,TRBJ2-1,TGTGCCAGCAGCGTAGCTGGGCGCGGGGAGCAGTTCTTC,CASSVAGRGEQFF
.,TRBV3-1,.,TRBJ2-1,TGTGCCAGCAGCCAAGATCCTTCGGAGTACCATGAGCAGTTCTTC,CASSQDPSEYHEQFF
.,TRBV7-9,.,TRBJ2-7,TGTGCCAGCAGCACGGCAGGAGGGGCGGGCGAGCAGTACTTC,CASSTAGGAGEQYF
few,TRBV21-1,.,TRBJ2-6,TGTGCCAGCAGCAAGAGGGACAGGAGTTTCTCTGGGGCCAACGTCCTGACTTTC,CASSKRDRSFSGANVLTF
.,TRBV7-9,TRBD2,TRBJ2-3,TGTGCCAGCAGCTTACAGCGGGGGGACAATACGCAGTATTTT,CASSLQRGDNTQYF
few,TRBV27,TRBD1,TRBJ2-1,TGTGCCAGCAGTTTGACAGGGGGCCAGCGTGAGCAGTTCTTC,CASSLTGGQREQFF
few,TRBV29-1,TRBD2,TRBJ2-6,TGCAGCGTTCGGGAAGCGGGAGCTGGGGCCAACGTCCTGACTTTC,CSVREAGAGANVLTF
.,TRBV14,TRBD1,TRBJ1-4,TGTGCCGGCAGCCGAAGTGGGACAGGGCCTGAAAAACTGTTTTTT,CAGSRSGTGPEKLFF
few,TRBV18,TRBD1,TRBJ2-1,TGTGCCAGCTCCAGACAGGGGCTAAACAATGAGCAGTTCTTC,CASSRQGLNNEQFF
few,TRBV5-1,TRBD1,TRBJ1-1,TGCGCCAGCAGCTTGGCGGGACAGGAGAAAGCTTTCTTT,CASSLAGQEKAFF
few,TRBV6-4,.,TRBJ2-1,TGTGCCAGCAGTGTTGTCGGGACGGGTCACAATGAGCAGTTCTTC,CASSVVGTGHNEQFF
.,TRBV20-1,.,TRBJ2-7,TGCAGTGCTATCAGGGGAGGGATGGAAGAGGCCCAGTACTTC,CSAIRGGMEEAQYF
few,TRBV4-1,.,TRBJ1-4,TGCGCCAGCAGCCAAGAGAATGCCCAGGGCAATGAAAAACTGTTTTTT,CASSQENAQGNEKLFF
once,TRBV21-1,.,TRBJ1-1,TGTGCCAGCAGCAAAGAGGACAGGGGTTTTGAAGCTTTCTTT,CASSKEDRGFEAFF
once,TRBV20-1,.,TRBJ2-2,TGCAGTGCTAGAGGAACTACCGGGGAGCTGTTTTTT,CSARGTTGELFF
.,TRBV6-2/TRBV6-3,TRBD2,TRBJ2-1,TGTGCCACCCTAGGAAGCGGGGCCTACAATGAGCAGTTCTTC,CATLGSGAYNEQFF
.,TRBV12-3/TRBV12-4,.,TRBJ2-3,TGTGCCAGCAGAGGTGTCGCTGCAGGGTCAGATACGCAGTATTTT,CASRGVAAGSDTQYF
few,TRBV5-6,.,TRBJ2-6,TGTGCCAGCAGCACCCTTCCGGGCAGACCGAACTCTGGGGCCAACGTCCTGACTTTC,CASSTLPGRPNSGANVLTF
.,TRBV3-1,.,TRBJ2-5,TGTGCCAGCAGCCGGAACGAGGAGACCCAGTACTTC,CASSRNEETQYF
many,TRBV11-2,.,TRBJ2-4,TGTGCCAGCAGCCCAGAGTCGCTGGGACGGCTTGGAGAGCAGTACTTC,CASSPESLGRLGEQYF
few,TRBV29-1,TRBD1,TRBJ2-6,TGCAGCGTTGAAGGGACAGGGAGTACTGGGGCCAACGTCCTGACTTTC,CSVEGTGSTGANVLTF
.,TRBV29-1,.,TRBJ1-1,TGCAGCGTTGAATTCCAGGGTGCCTGGGACGCTGAAACTTTCTTT,CSVEFQGAWDAETFF
many,TRBV6-1,TRBD2,TRBJ2-4,TGTGCCAGCAGTGAGATTGGACTAGTTCGAAACATTCAGTACTTC,CASSEIGLVRNIQYF
few,TRBV29-1,.,TRBJ1-2,TGCAGCGTTCCTTTAGGCGGGGGCACTAACTATGGCTACACCTTC,CSVPLGGGTNYGYTF
.,TRBV9,TRBD1,TRBJ1-6,TGTGCCAGCAGCGATAGTCCGTACAGGGGATCACCCCTCCACTTT,CASSDSPYRGSPLHF
.,TRBV12-1,.,TRBJ1-1,TGTGCCAGCCATGCCGCCCGGGCTCGAACTGAAGCTTTCTTT,CASHAARARTEAFF
.,TRBV27,TRBD2,TRBJ2-1,TGTGCCAGCAGTTTCCTTAGCGGGAGGTCCTACAATGAGCAGTTCTTC,CASSFLSGRSYNEQFF
.,TRBV20-1,TRBD1,TRBJ2-2,TGCAGTGCTAGAAGGGACAGGGACCCCGGGGAGCTGTTTTTT,CSARRDRDPGELFF
.,TRBV20-1,TRBD1,TRBJ2-5,TGCAGTGCTAGAGATGCCGGGACAGGGGTCAGGGCCCAGTACTTC,CSARDAGTGVRAQYF
.,TRBV28,TRBD1,TRBJ2-3,TGTGCCAGCAGTTTTGTGGACAGGGGGCCAGATACGCAGTATTTT,CASSFVDRGPDTQYF
few,TRBV12-3/TRBV12-4,.,TRBJ1-6,TGTGCCAGCAGGGAAGGGCTGTCACCCCTCCACTTT,CASREGLSPLHF
few,TRBV15,TRBD2,TRBJ2-7,TGTGCCACCAGCAGATCGCATCCGGGACTAGAGGAGCAGTACTTC,CATSRSHPGLEEQYF
.,TRBV5-5,.,TRBJ2-1,TGTGCCAGCAGCTTGGGACTCCGAGCGGCAGACAATGAGCAGTTCTTC,CASSLGLRAADNEQFF
many,TRBV4-2,.,TRBJ2-3,TGTGCCAGCAGCCAGAGAGGGGCAGATACGCAGTATTTT,CASSQRGADTQYF
.,TRBV2,TRBD2,TRBJ2-5,TGTGCCAGCACCAACCTAGCGGGCCAAGAGACCCAGTACTTC,CASTNLAGQETQYF
many,TRBV7-2,TRBD1,TRBJ2-6,TGTGCCAGCAGCTCCCGACAGGGCCACACCGGGGCCAACGTCCTGACTTTC,CASSSRQGHTGANVLTF
.,TRBV4-2,.,TRBJ1-2,TGTGCCAGCAGCCAAGATATTTGGGACTATGGCTACACCTTC,CASSQDIWDYGYTF
few,TRBV14,TRBD2,TRBJ2-1,TGTGCCAGCAGCCATCCGACTAGCGGGAGAAACAATGAGCAGTTCTTC,CASSHPTSGRNNEQFF
few,TRBV7-8,.,TRBJ2-3,TGTGCCAGCAGCTTAGAATGGGGCTCGAGCACAGATACGCAGTATTTT,CASSLEWGSSTDTQYF
.,TRBV19,TRBD1,TRBJ1-2,TGTGCCAGTGGCCCGACAGGGATAGACTATGGCTACACCTTC,CASGPTGIDYGYTF
many,TRBV6-5,.,TRBJ2-1,TGTGCCAGCAGGATGGGGGGCTCTCGTTCGGTCGAGTTCTTC,CASRMGGSRSVEFF
few,TRBV5-5,.,TRBJ1-6,TGTGCCAGCAGCTTGGGGACCCTCCGGGGAGTCTCACCCCTCCACTTT,CASSLGTLRGVSPLHF
.,TRBV20-1,TRBD2,TRBJ2-1,TGCAGGGGGATTAGCGGGCGGAATGAGCAGTTCTTC,CRGISGRNEQFF
.,TRBV27,.,TRBJ1-4,TGTGCCAGCAGTTGGACAGTCTCAAATGAAAAACTGTTTTTT,CASSWTVSNEKLFF
many,TRBV11-2,.,TRBJ2-5,TGTGCCAGCAGTTACAACAAGGAAGAGACCCAGTACTTC,CASSYNKEETQYF
.,TRBV5-1,.,TRBJ1-1,TGCGCCAGCAGTCGAGGGCTACCGAACACTGAAGCTTTCTTT,CASSRGLPNTEAFF
.,TRBV5-1,TRBD2,TRBJ2-1,TGCGCCAGCTGCTTGGGACTAGCGGCTTACAATGAGCAGTTCTTC,CASCLGLAAYNEQFF
many,TRBV12-3/TRBV12-4,.,TRBJ1-5,TGTGCCAGCAGTTTCGGGGGAAAAAATCAGCCCCAGCATTTT,CASSFGGKNQPQHF
many,TRBV5-1,TRBD1,TRBJ2-7,TGCGCCAGTTCACCCGGGACAGGGAATAACGAGCAGTACTTC,CASSPGTGNNEQYF
.,TRBV5-1,TRBD1,TRBJ2-3,TGCGCCAGCAGCGACCCCGGGACAGGGGGCGCGGATACGCAGTATTTT,CASSDPGTGGADTQYF
.,TRBV2,TRBD2,TRBJ2-1,TGTGCCAGCAATAGACTAGCGGGACTTAATGAGCAGTTCTTC,CASNRLAGLNEQFF
.,TRBV2,TRBD1,TRBJ2-2,TGTGCCAGCAGTCGGACAGGGGTTAACACCGGGGAGCTGTTTTTT,CASSRTGVNTGELFF